This T cell receptor beta chain was observed in a study of T cells after yellow fever vaccination. Study results and limitations: After the booster, over 95% of CD4 and more than 85% of CD8 primary-response clones were re-detected.

Remarks on this clonotype: What it binds is unknown.

The V gene end was trimmed by 3 bases and the J gene end by 1 base; junction bases not matched to a gene: 3. The V gene's germline CDR1 is DFQATT and CDR2 SNEGSKA (reference sequence). The CDR3 covers 15 residues. TCRdb reprocessed the 5' RACE reads with MiXCR, giving one entry per CDR3 protein. The sample consists of about 370,000 distinct CDR3 sequences, around 10% of them appearing once. This chain joins TRBV20-1 and TRBJ1-5; 10 bases line up with TRBD1. This material consisted of PBMCs, taken on the day of the first yellow fever vaccination. The clonotype was recovered from a young man who received the YFV17D yellow fever vaccine. The CDR3 sequence: CSARGQGRSNQPQHF. The DNA for the CDR3 is TGCAGTGCTAGGGGACAGGGGCGAAGCAATCAGCCCCAGCATTTT.